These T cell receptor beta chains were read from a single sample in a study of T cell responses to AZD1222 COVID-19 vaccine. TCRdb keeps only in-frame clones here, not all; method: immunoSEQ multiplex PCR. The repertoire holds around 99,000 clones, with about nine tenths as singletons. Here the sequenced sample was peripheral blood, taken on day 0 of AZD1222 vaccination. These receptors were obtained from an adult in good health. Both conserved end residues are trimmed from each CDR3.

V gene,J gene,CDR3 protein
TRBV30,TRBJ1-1,AWSWGKGNTEAF
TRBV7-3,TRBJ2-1,ASGERDTGTNNEQF
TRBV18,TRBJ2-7,ATGVGVTYEQY
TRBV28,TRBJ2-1,ASSLGAGAYNEQF
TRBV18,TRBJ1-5,ASSLAQGNQPQH
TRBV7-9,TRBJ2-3,ASSETGTSLNTQY
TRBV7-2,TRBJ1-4,ASSPQLRTGNEKLF
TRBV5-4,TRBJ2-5,ASSWTGFSDQETQY
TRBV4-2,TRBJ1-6,ASSLGPNSPLH
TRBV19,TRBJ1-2,ASSIQGATYGYT
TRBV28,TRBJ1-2,ASRYGRGYGYT
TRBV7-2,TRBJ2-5,ASSWGTGGETQY
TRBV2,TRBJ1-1,ASNDRGAF
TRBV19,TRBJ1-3,ASSQTGNTIY
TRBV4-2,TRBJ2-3,ASSPTSGPLTDTQY
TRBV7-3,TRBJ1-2,ASSNGGDGYT
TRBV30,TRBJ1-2,AWTPGHDYGYT
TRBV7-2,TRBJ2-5,ASSRPGTEQETQY
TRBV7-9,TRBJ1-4,ASSFPGQGAPNEKLF
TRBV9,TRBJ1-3,ASSPWTGGNTIY
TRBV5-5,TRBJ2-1,ASSLDLRSYNEQF
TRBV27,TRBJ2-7,ASSLTQGYEQY
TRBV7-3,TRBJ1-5,ASSLTGGMEQPQH
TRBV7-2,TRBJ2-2,ASSLAGYGGELF
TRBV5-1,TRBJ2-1,ASSLVGLASMNEQF
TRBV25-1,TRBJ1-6,ASNGRGPAPLH
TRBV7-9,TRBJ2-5,ASSPTGTSGGAWETQY
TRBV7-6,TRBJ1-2,ASSPTPQERYGYT
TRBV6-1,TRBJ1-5,ASSEGEGKGTYSNQPQH
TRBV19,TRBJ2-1,ASSTTGNNEQF
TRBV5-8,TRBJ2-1,AAEVALPYNEQF
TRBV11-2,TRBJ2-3,ASSGVRSDRGRRDTQY
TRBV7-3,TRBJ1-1,ASSDRVGTEAF
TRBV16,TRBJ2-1,ASSQISETSGEF
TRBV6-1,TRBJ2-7,ASSEGGTSSYEQY
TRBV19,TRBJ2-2,ASSIATGLNTGELF
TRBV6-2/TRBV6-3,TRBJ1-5,ASSLTGGDSNQPQH
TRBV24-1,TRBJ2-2,ATSDFRGRGKAGELF
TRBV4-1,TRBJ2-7,ASSPTGTRGYEQY
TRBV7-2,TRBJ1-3,ASSLAHRGGNTIY
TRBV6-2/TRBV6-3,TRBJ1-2,ASSPVGQASAYGYT
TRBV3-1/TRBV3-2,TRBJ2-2,ASSHRDSLTGELF
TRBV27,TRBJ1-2,ASSPGTGDYYGYT
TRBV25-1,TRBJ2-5,ASRTGWETQY
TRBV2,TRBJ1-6,ASKEGLTNSPLH
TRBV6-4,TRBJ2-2,ASSDVGTSGRADTGELF